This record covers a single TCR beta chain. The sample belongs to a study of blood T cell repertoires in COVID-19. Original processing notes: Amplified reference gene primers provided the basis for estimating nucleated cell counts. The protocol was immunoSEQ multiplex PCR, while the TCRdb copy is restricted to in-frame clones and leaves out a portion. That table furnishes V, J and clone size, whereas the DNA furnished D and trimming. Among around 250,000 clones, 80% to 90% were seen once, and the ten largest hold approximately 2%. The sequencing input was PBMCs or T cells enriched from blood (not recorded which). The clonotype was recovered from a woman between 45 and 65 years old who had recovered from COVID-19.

The CDR3 protein is CASSLVPYYEQYF. The CDR3 region has the DNA TGTGCCAGCAGTTTAGTCCCTTACTACGAGCAGTACTTC. The rearrangement links TRBV12-3 or TRBV12-4 to TRBJ2-7; D is uncertain. The length of the CDR3 is 13 residues. Trimming took off 1 base at V and 3 bases at J, with 7 bases between the two ends.